This T cell receptor beta chain was documented in a study of cytomegalovirus exposure and HLA in healthy donors. The CDR3 contains 11 residues. V was pared by 0 bases and J by 8 bases, with 7 bases between. In germline, CDR1 is SQVTM, CDR2 ANQGSEA. The PCR ran on 60 Vbeta and 13 Jbeta primers. Using immunoSEQ multiplex PCR, the repertoire was profiled, and TCRdb retains in-frame clones only, with some absent. The sample holds about 170,000 clones, about four fifths seen once. This sequence joins TRBV29-1 and TRBJ1-2; D is unclear. The TCR was taken from a male donor in good health and CMV-seronegative. The sample comprised PBMCs. CDR3 amino acids: CSVEEGRGYTF. DNA of the CDR3: TGCAGCGTTGAAGAGGGCCGCGGCTACACCTTC. The full variable domain, with the rest looked up from reference TRBV29-1 and TRBJ1-2, is SAVISQKPSRDICQRGTSLTIQCQVDSQVTMMFWYRQQPGQSLTLIATANQGSEATYESGFVIDKFPISRPNLTFSTLTVSNMSPEDSSIYLCSVEEGRGYTFGSGTRLTVV.